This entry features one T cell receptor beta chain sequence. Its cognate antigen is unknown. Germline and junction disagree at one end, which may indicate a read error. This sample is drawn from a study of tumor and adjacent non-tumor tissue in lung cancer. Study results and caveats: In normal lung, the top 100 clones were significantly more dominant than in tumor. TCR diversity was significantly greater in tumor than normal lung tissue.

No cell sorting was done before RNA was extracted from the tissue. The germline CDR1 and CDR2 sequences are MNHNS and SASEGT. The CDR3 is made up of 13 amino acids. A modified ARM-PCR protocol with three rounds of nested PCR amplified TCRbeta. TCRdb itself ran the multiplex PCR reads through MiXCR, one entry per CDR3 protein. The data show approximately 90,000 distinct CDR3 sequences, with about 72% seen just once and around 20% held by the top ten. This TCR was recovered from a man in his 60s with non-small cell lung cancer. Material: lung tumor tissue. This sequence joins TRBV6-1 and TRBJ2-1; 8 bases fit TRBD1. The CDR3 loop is CANGQGSYNGQLF. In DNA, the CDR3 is TGTGCCAATGGACAGGGCTCCTACAATGGGCAGCTCTTC.